This record covers a single TCR beta chain. This clonotype has a count of ten or more. Its cognate antigen has yet to be identified. There are no base qualities to consult, and no much larger clone falls within one base. The data are from a study of read filtering for tumor transcriptome and immune sequencing (dated by TCRdb to 2018 to 2020). About the full investigation: The cohort was composed of approximately 16 male and 14 female patients, with a mean age of roughly 70 years and an age range of roughly 45 to 80. One of the main goals was to work out a read-filtering strategy for immune repertoire data, in particular whether clonotypes backed by only a single read should be removed. By revised international staging, fewer than ten patients were R-ISS I, some 16 were R-ISS II and 7 were R-ISS III. After DNase treatment, whole-transcriptome libraries were prepared with the TruSeq RNA Access Library Prep Kit. TCR-region mapped reads per sample ranged from about 3.5 to 11 million with IR-seq versus only roughly 85 to 1273 with RNA-seq. The study compared TCR repertoires from targeted immune repertoire sequencing and bulk whole-transcriptome sequencing run on the same bone marrow samples. Paper-wide results and their limitations: Clonotypes were captured by IR-seq at much higher depth and more reliably than by RNA-seq, and smaller IR-seq throughput was sufficient for identification of most shared clonotypes. The correlation between IR-seq and RNA-seq shared clonotype proportions rose when single-read clonotypes were removed. In IR-seq, roughly four fifths of clonotypes but approximately 3.2% of total reads were represented by single-read clonotypes, whereas in RNA-seq, 74.6% of clonotypes and more than 35% of reads were represented by single-read clonotypes. The sorted CD138-negative fraction was not purified T cells but a mixed bone marrow immune population.

Each patient had bone marrow sampled at the time of active disease. Ficoll-Hypaque density gradient centrifugation was used to isolate bone marrow mononuclear cells. CD138-negative cells were obtained by negative selection after labeling with CD138 magnetic microbeads on a MACS separator, removing myeloma plasma cells. Purity of the isolated cells was checked by flow cytometry on an Attune NxT using CD138 antibodies. TRIzol reagent was used to extract total RNA, and a NanoDrop spectrophotometer was used to quantify the extracted RNA. For each patient, paired RNA-seq and IR-seq were run on the CD138-negative bone marrow sample from that patient. TCR libraries were constructed from approximately 360 ng RNA using the Immunoverse kit, and molecular barcoded adaptors covering alpha/delta and beta/gamma chains were employed. TCR library preparation was performed with the same RNA that was used for transcriptome sequencing. Sequencing of TCR libraries was carried out on an Illumina HiSeq 4000 with 2 x 150 cycles. In the source study's methods: MiXCR aligned TCR reads to human V, D, J and C references and assembled the aligned reads into CDR3 clonotypes, with quality filtering and error correction included. The tcR package in R was used for analysis of clonotype counts and gene usage diversity. For inspection of raw mapping reads, RNA-seq reads were mapped by STAR aligner version 2.5.3a onto GRCh37 of the human genome. To test the effect of sequencing depth on detected clonotypes, IR-seq fastq files were randomly downsampled using Seqtk 1.3. The public reads were quality trimmed at Q25 with fastp and then assembled into clones with MiXCR by TCRdb, keeping productive beta chains. Rows are unified per CDR3 protein, each entry keeping the most common DNA and genes. The V and J calls come from TCRdb's annotation, not from the publication. The sample records approximately 20,000 distinct CDR3 sequences, roughly 13% of which are singletons. The ten biggest clones cover 66% of the sample.

The sequenced sample was a population of CD138-negative cells sorted from bone marrow. The label giving this sample's cell subset or site can be read as: bone marrow mononuclear cells depleted of CD138+ plasma/myeloma cells by negative magnetic selection. The sequence was obtained from a donor aged 40 or over with multiple myeloma.

The bases are TGTGCCAGCAGAACAGCATCCAGGGAGACCCAGTACTTC. Its coded protein is CASRTASRETQYF. This sequence uses TRBV6-2 or TRBV6-3 and TRBJ2-5; no D gene call is confident. Deletion took 6 bases off V and 5 bases off J, with a span of 13 bases between the germline ends. The CDR3, cysteine through phenylalanine, is 13 amino acids long. Here the CDR3 DNA is all that survives: 39 bases in frame from base 1. CDR1 and CDR2 are read off the germline V gene as MNHEY and SVGEGT.